These T cell receptor beta chains were read from a single sample in a study of long-term antiretroviral therapy in people with HIV. Sequencing was performed with immunoSEQ multiplex PCR; in TCRdb, only in-frame clones are kept and a portion is missing. The sample contains approximately 35,000 clones, 97% of which appear only once. The specimen was unsorted PBMCs, collected 6.9 years after starting antiretroviral therapy. These receptors were collected from a man aged 30 to 45 with HIV. Both conserved end residues are part of each CDR3. The D gene is left open where the match is weak. Clone size, where shown, is once, few, many, or a class for clones that have expanded.

D	J	size	V	CDR3	DNA
TRBD2	TRBJ2-2	NA	TRBV10-3	CAMGSGSFGELFF	TGTGCCATGGGTAGCGGGAGTTTCGGGGAGCTGTTTTTT
NA	TRBJ1-5	few	TRBV10-1	CASLRGTQPQHF	TGCGCCAGCCTACGGGGAACTCAGCCCCAGCATTTT
NA	TRBJ1-3	NA	TRBV7-8	CASSSRRENTIYF	TGTGCCAGCAGCTCCCGAAGAGAAAACACCATATATTTT
TRBD1	TRBJ2-2	once	TRBV7-3	CASSPLPTGNSPWAGELFF	TGTGCCAGCAGCCCTCTCCCGACAGGGAACTCTCCTTGGGCCGGGGAGCTGTTTTTT
NA	TRBJ2-7	NA	TRBV7-9	CASSLKGGPADYEQYF	TGTGCCAGCAGCTTAAAGGGAGGCCCGGCGGACTACGAGCAGTACTTC
NA	TRBJ1-1	NA	TRBV6-6	CASSTNPRVTEAFF	TGTGCCAGCAGCACAAACCCCAGGGTGACTGAAGCTTTCTTT
TRBD1	TRBJ1-4	once	TRBV29-1	CSAGGGQGLLNLFF	TGCAGCGCTGGGGGAGGACAGGGGTTATTGAACCTGTTTTTT
NA	TRBJ2-1	NA	TRBV6-5	CASSARLANNEQFF	TGTGCCAGCAGTGCCAGGCTAGCGAACAATGAGCAGTTCTTC
NA	TRBJ1-2	NA	TRBV6-1	CASSVKGYYGYTF	TGTGCCAGCAGTGTAAAGGGGTACTATGGCTACACCTTC
TRBD1	TRBJ1-2	NA	TRBV5-4	CASSAPSRDSSNYGYTF	TGTGCCAGCAGCGCACCCTCGAGGGACAGCTCTAACTATGGCTACACCTTC
NA	TRBJ2-7	NA	TRBV6-5	CASTSGAPYEQYF	TGTGCCAGCACGTCGGGCGCCCCCTACGAGCAGTACTTC
NA	TRBJ1-1	once	TRBV4-3	CASSHPGTSTEAFF	TGCGCCAGCAGCCACCCGGGTACGAGCACTGAAGCTTTCTTT
NA	TRBJ2-7	NA	TRBV5-4	CASSLKDPYEQYF	TGTGCCAGCAGCTTGAAGGACCCCTACGAGCAGTACTTC
TRBD1	TRBJ2-3	NA	TRBV29-1	CSVHRGQGADTQYF	TGCAGCGTCCATAGGGGGCAGGGCGCAGATACGCAGTATTTT
NA	TRBJ1-2	NA	TRBV4-1	CASSQESGYGYTF	TGCGCCAGCAGCCAAGAGTCTGGCTATGGCTACACCTTC
NA	TRBJ2-5	NA	TRBV4-3	CASSQDVRETQYF	TGCGCCAGCAGCCAAGACGTCCGAGAGACCCAGTACTTC
NA	TRBJ2-7	once	TRBV6-6	CASSYSESRLQYF	TGTGCCAGCAGTTACTCAGAGTCCCGGTTGCAGTACTTC
TRBD1	TRBJ1-1	NA	TRBV30	CAWASHGTAGNTEAFF	TGTGCCTGGGCCAGCCACGGGACAGCGGGGAACACTGAAGCTTTCTTT
NA	TRBJ1-1	NA	TRBV7-9	CASSFPSNTEAFF	TGTGCCAGCAGCTTCCCTTCAAACACTGAAGCTTTCTTT
NA	TRBJ1-3	NA	TRBV9	CASSVAGHSGNTIYF	TGTGCCAGCAGCGTAGCAGGCCACTCTGGAAACACCATATATTTT
NA	TRBJ2-7	NA	TRBV5-1	CASSLYRESREQYF	TGCGCCAGCAGCTTGTACAGGGAATCGCGGGAGCAGTACTTC
TRBD1	TRBJ2-3	NA	TRBV27	CASSSIQGLGDTQYF	TGTGCCAGCAGTTCAATACAGGGGTTAGGAGATACGCAGTATTTT
TRBD1	TRBJ1-1	NA	TRBV2	CASQGGRGRNTEAFF	TGTGCCAGCCAGGGGGGTCGAGGTAGGAACACTGAAGCTTTCTTT
NA	TRBJ2-7	NA	TRBV7-9	CASRGGPLTYEQYF	TGTGCCAGCAGGGGGGGACCGCTGACCTACGAGCAGTACTTC
NA	TRBJ2-1	NA	TRBV11-2	CASSLGWGNEQFF	TGTGCCAGCAGCTTAGGATGGGGCAATGAGCAGTTCTTC
TRBD1	TRBJ1-1	NA	TRBV10-3	CAISGQGFTEAFF	TGTGCCATCAGCGGACAGGGGTTTACTGAAGCTTTCTTT
TRBD1	TRBJ2-1	once	TRBV5-1	CASSPTGALSIQFF	TGCGCCAGCAGCCCTACAGGGGCCCTCTCGATCCAGTTCTTC
NA	TRBJ2-5	NA	TRBV2	CATGGQQETQYF	TGTGCCACCGGGGGACAGCAAGAGACCCAGTACTTC
NA	TRBJ1-2	once	TRBV28	CASRGGYGYTF	TGTGCCAGCAGGGGCGGGTATGGCTACACCTTC
NA	TRBJ1-1	once	TRBV4-3	CASSLGTRGTEAFF	TGCGCCAGCAGCCTAGGGACAAGGGGCACTGAAGCTTTCTTT
TRBD2	TRBJ2-1	once	TRBV7-3	CASSSLAGGRGEQFF	TGTGCCAGCAGCTCCTTAGCGGGGGGGAGAGGGGAGCAGTTCTTC
TRBD1	TRBJ1-2	NA	TRBV9	CASSVGGQGLLNYGYTF	TGTGCCAGCAGCGTAGGGGGACAGGGCCTTCTTAACTATGGCTACACCTTC
TRBD2	TRBJ2-6	NA	TRBV5-1	CASSLAGGSGANVLTF	TGCGCCAGCAGCTTGGCCGGGGGGTCTGGGGCCAACGTCCTGACTTTC
NA	TRBJ2-7	once	TRBV4-3	CASSQEFVASSSYEQYF	TGCGCCAGCAGCCAGGAATTTGTAGCTTCTAGCTCCTACGAGCAGTACTTC
NA	TRBJ1-1	NA	TRBV6-4	CASSDSTENTEAFF	TGTGCCAGCAGTGACTCTACAGAGAACACTGAAGCTTTCTTT
NA	TRBJ2-7	NA	TRBV28	CASSFTLYEQYF	TGTGCCAGCAGTTTTACTCTCTACGAGCAGTACTTC
TRBD1	TRBJ2-7	NA	TRBV6-1	CASLGQGSYEQYF	TGTGCCAGCCTCGGACAGGGTTCCTACGAGCAGTACTTC
NA	TRBJ2-1	NA	TRBV25-1	CASSQRGLGLNEQFF	TGTGCCAGCAGTCAACGGGGCCTGGGCCTTAATGAGCAGTTCTTC
NA	TRBJ1-4	NA	TRBV6-1	CASSDWKLEKLFF	TGTGCCAGCAGTGATTGGAAATTAGAAAAACTGTTTTTT
NA	TRBJ1-2	NA	TRBV25-1	CASSESWGHTSDYTF	TGTGCCAGCAGTGAGAGTTGGGGACATACGTCGGACTACACCTTC
TRBD1	TRBJ1-1	NA	TRBV6-5	CASSRRTGAGEAFF	TGTGCCAGCAGCCGCAGGACAGGGGCGGGTGAAGCTTTCTTT
NA	TRBJ1-1	once	TRBV2	CASGSNTEAFF	TGTGCCAGCGGATCGAACACTGAAGCTTTCTTT
NA	TRBJ2-5	NA	TRBV19	CASSEGDPTQYF	TGTGCCAGTAGTGAGGGTGACCCGACCCAGTACTTC
TRBD1	TRBJ1-1	NA	TRBV25-1	CASSDDRATNTEAFF	TGTGCCAGCAGTGATGACAGGGCAACGAACACTGAAGCTTTCTTT
NA	TRBJ2-1	NA	TRBV7-9	CASSPRLGRPGYNEQFF	TGTGCCAGCAGCCCCCGGCTTGGACGCCCGGGGTACAATGAGCAGTTCTTC
NA	TRBJ2-6	once	TRBV7-8	CASSLVTRNSGANVLTF	TGTGCCAGCAGCTTAGTTACTCGGAATTCTGGGGCCAACGTCCTGACTTTC
NA	TRBJ2-1	NA	TRBV19	CASSTFPNEQFF	TGTGCCAGTAGTACCTTCCCCAATGAGCAGTTCTTC
NA	TRBJ1-2	NA	TRBV6-4	CASSEGSHYGYTF	TGTGCCAGCAGTGAAGGAAGCCACTATGGCTACACCTTC
NA	TRBJ2-3	NA	TRBV19	CASSKGHGEADTQYF	TGTGCCAGTAGTAAGGGCCACGGAGAAGCAGATACGCAGTATTTT
NA	TRBJ2-3	NA	TRBV15	CATSRPGFTDTQYF	TGTGCCACCAGCAGACCAGGGTTCACAGATACGCAGTATTTT
NA	TRBJ1-2	NA	TRBV11-2	CASSSGGGYTF	TGTGCCAGCAGCTCCGGTGGTGGCTACACCTTC
NA	TRBJ1-3	NA	TRBV9	CASSFGGLSGNTIYF	TGTGCCAGCAGCTTCGGTGGGCTGTCTGGAAACACCATATATTTT
NA	TRBJ2-1	NA	TRBV27	CASSPNPSSYNEQFF	TGTGCCAGCAGTCCGAATCCAAGCTCCTACAATGAGCAGTTCTTC
NA	TRBJ2-7	NA	TRBV6-1	CASSEASYEQYF	TGTGCCAGCAGTGAAGCTTCCTACGAGCAGTACTTC